One and the same sample provided the 14 T cell receptor beta chains below, sequenced in a study of OX40 agonist ivuxolimab in advanced cancers. Measured with immunoSEQ multiplex PCR; TCRdb has only the in-frame clones, and not every one. Of 36,000 or so clones listed, over 75% are singletons. Source: CD4+ or CD8+ T cells sorted from blood, taken in a trial of the OX40 agonist ivuxolimab. These receptors all come from an adult with an advanced solid tumor such as melanoma, head and neck, liver or kidney cancer.

V usage is TRBV7-9 and J usage is TRBJ2-1; D uncertain. Germline V gene lookup returns CDR1 SEHNR and CDR2 FQNEAQ (reference sequence). CDR3 length equals 14 residues. V was pared by 5 bases and J by 4 bases, with 12 bases between. The CDR3 loop reads CASSPSNFYNEQFF. In DNA, the CDR3 is TGTGCCAGCAGCCCCTCTAACTTTTACAATGAGCAGTTCTTC.

The chain carries TRBV28 and TRBJ1-2; 8 nucleotides align to TRBD1. Germline values: CDR1 MDHEN, CDR2 SYDVKM. This CDR3 is 15 amino acids long. Trimming cost V 2 bases and J 3 bases; bases outside gene matches: 5. CDR3 sequence: CASSLLQGADYGYTF. The CDR3, as DNA: TGTGCCAGCAGTTTACTCCAGGGGGCGGACTATGGCTACACCTTC.

The rearrangement uses TRBV2 and TRBJ2-1, with D tentatively TRBD2 (6 bases). The V and J ends lost 6 bases and 5 bases respectively, with 11 bases between them. Germline loops: CDR1 SNHLY, CDR2 FYNNEI. This CDR3 is 13 amino acids long. In DNA form, the CDR3 reads TGTGCCAGCAGACCGGGGACTCACAATGAGCAGTTCTTC. Translation gives CASRPGTHNEQFF.

The chain joins TRBV4-3 to TRBJ2-1; 7 nucleotides agree with TRBD2. V gave up 0 bases and J gave up 4 bases; unmatched junction bases: 9. Germline V gene lookup returns CDR1 LGHNA and CDR2 YSLEER. This CDR3 comprises 17 residues. In DNA form, the CDR3 reads TGCGCCAGCAGCCAAGATTTTTCGGGGGGATATTACAATGAGCAGTTCTTC. As protein: CASSQDFSGGYYNEQFF.

This clone was found a few times. V is TRBV6-5 and J is TRBJ2-1, with unresolved D. The CDR3 totals 14 residues. The germline gives CDR1 MNHEY, CDR2 SVGAGI. Trimming took 6 bases from V and 2 from J, leaving 11 bases between them. The CDR3 DNA reads as TGTGCCAGCAGCCCGGACCAAACCTACAATGAGCAGTTCTTC. Translated: CASSPDQTYNEQFF.

This sequence joins TRBV5-6 and TRBJ1-1; 7 bases align to TRBD1. The junction had 10 bases not matched to a gene; V was cut back by 7 bases and J by 1 base. The CDR3 has 15 amino acids. Germline CDR1 SGHDT, CDR2 YYEEEE. This CDR3 is CASRVWGQRNTEAFF. The DNA for the CDR3 is TGTGCCAGCCGCGTTTGGGGACAGAGGAACACTGAAGCTTTCTTT. Based on the CDR3 plus reference TRBV5-6 and TRBJ1-1, the full variable domain is DAGVTQSPTHLIKTRGQQVTLRCSPKSGHDTVSWYQQALGQGPQFIFQYYEEEERQRGNFPDRFSGHQFPNYSSELNVNALLLGDSALYLCASRVWGQRNTEAFFGQGTRLTVV.

This chain connects TRBV28 to TRBJ2-5; 11 bases are a match to TRBD2. This CDR3 is built from 16 residues. The ends lost 6 bases at V and 3 bases at J; junction bases unmatched: 9. Per the germline V gene, CDR1 is MDHEN and CDR2 is SYDVKM. CDR3 sequence (DNA): TGTGCCAGCAGAATAGCGGGAGGGCCGGGAGAAGAGACCCAGTACTTC. Amino acids: CASRIAGGPGEETQYF.

The chain couples TRBV6-6 to TRBJ1-2, with a tentative D call TRBD1 (5 bases). Trimming pared 6 bases from V and 4 bases from J, leaving 15 bases between. Germline V gene sequence: CDR1 MNHNY, CDR2 SVGAGI (reference sequence). The CDR3 has 14 residues. Here the CDR3 DNA reads TGTGCCAGCAGCACCGTCAGGGCCTCCTATGGCTACACCTTC. Encoded protein: CASSTVRASYGYTF.

CDR3 region: CASSEAHPTQAGTGELFF. The CDR3 DNA sequence: TGTGCCAGCAGTGAAGCGCACCCGACTCAGGCGGGCACCGGGGAGCTGTTTTTT. The J gene is TRBJ2-2, the V gene TRBV2, with D tentatively TRBD2 (5 bases). The germline V gene has CDR1 SNHLY and CDR2 FYNNEI. The CDR3 consists of 18 residues. The V end was cut by 0 bases, the J end by 4 bases, with 18 bases between.

V gene TRBV27 combines with J gene TRBJ2-7; a possible D gene is TRBD1 (6 bases). This CDR3 is built from 14 residues. Germline V gives CDR1 MNHEY, CDR2 SMNVEV (reference sequence). Trimming took 5 bases from V and 3 from J, leaving 14 bases between them. The CDR3 is CASSPLYRVYEQYF. CDR3 sequence (DNA): TGTGCCAGCAGTCCCCTATACAGGGTCTACGAGCAGTACTTC.

This CDR3 is CASSYSTRTGELFF. The CDR3 nucleotides are TGTGCCAGCAGTTACTCGACGCGGACCGGGGAGCTGTTTTTT. The V gene is TRBV6-5, the J gene TRBJ2-2; D is unresolved. Trimming removed 0 bases from V and 5 bases from J, with 7 bases in between. The CDR3 runs to 14 residues. Per germline, CDR1 MNHEY and CDR2 SVGAGI.

The rearrangement uses TRBV15 and TRBJ2-1; 7 bases are a match to TRBD1. Germline V gene lookup returns CDR1 LNHNV and CDR2 YYDKDF (reference sequence). The CDR3 totals 14 residues. The trim removed 1 base at V and 7 bases at J, leaving 4 bases unmatched. CDR3 coding DNA: TGTGCCACCAGCAGAGGGGGGACAGATAATGAGCAGTTCTTC. Amino acids: CATSRGGTDNEQFF.

CDR3 nucleotides: TGTGCCAGCAGCTTACAGCAGGGTGGAACCGGGGAGCTGTTTTTT. This translates into CASSLQQGGTGELFF. The genes are TRBV7-9 and TRBJ2-2; TRBD1 might be the D (5 bases). The V gene's germline CDR1 is SEHNR and CDR2 FQNEAQ (reference sequence). V shed 2 bases and J shed 5 bases, with 12 bases lying between them. CDR3 size: 15 residues.

The chain combines TRBV6-6 with TRBJ2-7; TRBD2 matches at 10 bases. V lost 2 bases and J lost 3; bases outside the gene matches: 4. Germline V lookup: CDR1 MNHNY, CDR2 SVGAGI (reference sequence). This CDR3 spans 15 amino acids. The CDR3 DNA follows: TGTGCCAGCAGTTACGCTAGCGGGAGTGTCTACGAGCAGTACTTC. As protein: CASSYASGSVYEQYF.